A few counts support the clone carrying this T cell receptor (beta chain). Its target is unknown. From RNA, the CDR3 regions of TCR beta chains were amplified and sequenced. HTBI primers served in a first-round RT-PCR, which a second-round multiplex PCR followed. Each CDR3 protein gets one entry after TCRdb re-called the multiplex PCR reads with MiXCR. This table holds about 220,000 distinct CDR3 sequences, 20% to 25% found once. This entry comes from a study of Graves' ophthalmopathy and Graves' hyperthyroidism. Whole-study findings and limits: Ophthalmopathy progression predictions by the model showed about 75% specificity and 70.59% sensitivity.

Patients were excluded if they had other autoimmune diseases or uncontrolled infections, and likewise if pregnancy or lactation applied. Symptoms, serum thyroxine and TRAb, thyroid ultrasound, and orbital computed tomography formed the diagnostic basis. The PBMCs used were ones drawn from 9.5 to 10 ml of fresh peripheral blood. CDR3 size: 15 residues. CDR1 is SGHTA, CDR2 FQGTGA, per germline. V was shortened by 5 bases and J by 2 bases, with 10 bases between the two germline ends. Sequencing was carried out using peripheral blood. The source is a woman in her forties or fifties with Graves' ophthalmopathy. The J gene is TRBJ2-6, the V gene TRBV7-3; D is undetermined. CDR3 residues: CASSAQPAGANVLTF. In DNA, the CDR3 is TGTGCCAGCAGCGCACAGCCGGCTGGGGCCAACGTCCTGACTTTC. Based on the CDR3 plus reference TRBV7-3 and TRBJ2-6, the full variable domain is GAGVSQTPSNKVTEKGKYVELRCDPISGHTALYWYRQSLGQGPEFLIYFQGTGAADDSGLPNDRFFAVRPEGSVSTLKIQRTERGDSAVYLCASSAQPAGANVLTFGAGSRLTVL.